This is a list of T cell receptor beta chains from one sample in a study of T-cell memory formation after mild COVID-19. In TCRdb, the 5' RACE reads were re-called with MiXCR into one record per CDR3 protein. The sample has over 130,000 distinct CDR3 sequences; 14% are singletons. The sequenced material came from PBMCs or a T cell subset sorted from them (not recorded which). The receptors stem from an adult woman who had mild COVID-19 (a few samples of this study predate the infection). Cell type and time point are not known. Both conserved end residues are part of each CDR3. D genes are given only for firm matches. Not every row has a clone size; where given, it reads once, few, many or a size class.

TGTGCCAGCAGCTTAGTTGTGACACCGGATGAAAAACTGTTTTTT	CASSLVVTPDEKLFF	TRBV7-9	NA	TRBJ1-4	few
TGTGCCAGCAGCTTATCAGGGTTCAGCAATCAGCCCCAGCATTTT	CASSLSGFSNQPQHF	TRBV5-5	NA	TRBJ1-5	NA
TGTGCCAGCTCACCACGGGCGCGGGGGGCCAACGTCCTGACTTTC	CASSPRARGANVLTF	TRBV18	NA	TRBJ2-6	NA
TGTGCCAGCAGTTCGGCGGGTGACCAGTACTTC	CASSSAGDQYF	TRBV6-5	NA	TRBJ2-5	few
TGTGCCAGTAGTATAGGACAGAACACCGGGGAGCTGTTTTTT	CASSIGQNTGELFF	TRBV19	NA	TRBJ2-2	few
TGTGCCAGCAGCCAAGCGGGAGAGCAGTACTTC	CASSQAGEQYF	TRBV3-1	NA	TRBJ2-7	NA
TGTGCCAGCAGCCAAGTTTTAGCAGGGGAGACCACCGGGGAGCTGTTTTTT	CASSQVLAGETTGELFF	TRBV4-2	NA	TRBJ2-2	NA
TGTGCCAGCAGCTTAGGGAGCCCCGTTGGTAGGAACAATGAGCAGTTCTTC	CASSLGSPVGRNNEQFF	TRBV7-3	NA	TRBJ2-1	large
TGTGCCAGCAGTTTAAATCCAGGGTGGGATGAAAAACTGTTTTTT	CASSLNPGWDEKLFF	TRBV27	NA	TRBJ1-4	few
TGTGCCAGCAGCTTAGTCGCCGACGGGGCTGATTACGAGCAGTACTTC	CASSLVADGADYEQYF	TRBV7-6	NA	TRBJ2-7	NA
TGTGCCACCAGTGATTCCCGGGGAGCCGGGGAGCTGTTTTTT	CATSDSRGAGELFF	TRBV24-1	NA	TRBJ2-2	NA
TGTGCCAGCAGTGGTGTTGAGCAGTTCTTC	CASSGVEQFF	TRBV6-6	NA	TRBJ2-1	NA
TGTGCCAGCAGTCGTCGACAGGGTGGTAGCAATCAGCCCCAGCATTTT	CASSRRQGGSNQPQHF	TRBV27	TRBD1	TRBJ1-5	NA
TGCGCCAGCAGCTCAGGGACAGGGGCTCAGCCCCAGCATTTT	CASSSGTGAQPQHF	TRBV5-1	TRBD1	TRBJ1-5	few
TGTGCCAGCAGCCCCGGACAGGTACTATACAATGAGCAGTTCTTC	CASSPGQVLYNEQFF	TRBV7-9	TRBD1	TRBJ2-1	NA
TGTGCCAGCAGAACTAGCTCCGTCAATGAGCAGTTCTTC	CASRTSSVNEQFF	TRBV7-9	NA	TRBJ2-1	few
TGTGCCAGCAGCCAAGCGGACAGGGACGACTATGGCTACACCTTC	CASSQADRDDYGYTF	TRBV4-2	TRBD1	TRBJ1-2	few
TGTGCCAGCAGTTACTCGACAGCAGGCACCTACGAGCAGTACTTC	CASSYSTAGTYEQYF	TRBV6-2/TRBV6-3	NA	TRBJ2-7	NA
TGCGCCAGCAGCCAAGAGTTCCTACTAGCGGGACCCACAGATACGCAGTATTTT	CASSQEFLLAGPTDTQYF	TRBV4-3	TRBD2	TRBJ2-3	few
TGTGCCAGTACTGGATGGGGGGAATCTCACACTGAAGCTTTCTTT	CASTGWGESHTEAFF	TRBV19	NA	TRBJ1-1	few
TGTGCCAGCAGCCTTGTTGGGCTGTGGGAGACCCAGTACTTC	CASSLVGLWETQYF	TRBV7-8	NA	TRBJ2-5	few
TGTGCCAGCAGCTCAATCTGGGACAGGACCAAAAACATTCAGTACTTC	CASSSIWDRTKNIQYF	TRBV7-9	TRBD1	TRBJ2-4	few
TGTGCCAGCAGCTTAGGACAGCTTAACACTGAAGCTTTCTTT	CASSLGQLNTEAFF	TRBV7-6	NA	TRBJ1-1	few
TGTGCCAGCAGCGTATCACAGGGGTTTGGCTACACCTTC	CASSVSQGFGYTF	TRBV9	TRBD1	TRBJ1-2	NA
TGTGCCAGCAGTTCCGGAGGCAATGAGCAGTTCTTC	CASSSGGNEQFF	TRBV12-3/TRBV12-4	NA	TRBJ2-1	many
TGTGCCAGCAGTTACTCTTCATGGGGGGCAGAGGAGGTTGAGCAGTTCTTC	CASSYSSWGAEEVEQFF	TRBV6-5	NA	TRBJ2-1	NA
TGTGCCAGCAGCGTAGAGAAGGCCTACGAGCAGTACTTC	CASSVEKAYEQYF	TRBV9	NA	TRBJ2-7	few
TGTGCCAGCAGTCCCAGGGGTCAGCCCCAGCATTTT	CASSPRGQPQHF	TRBV27	NA	TRBJ1-5	NA
TGTGCCAGCAGCCCATCCTTGCCAGCCACCGAGCAGTACTTC	CASSPSLPATEQYF	TRBV9	NA	TRBJ2-7	few
TGTGCCAGCAGTTACCGGGGTTTCGCCTATGGCTACACCTTC	CASSYRGFAYGYTF	TRBV6-5	NA	TRBJ1-2	NA
TGCAGTGCCCGGGGACAGGACAATCAGCCCCAGCATTTT	CSARGQDNQPQHF	TRBV20-1	TRBD1	TRBJ1-5	few
TGCGCCAGCAGCTTATCAGGTTTGGCCGGGGAGCTGTTTTTT	CASSLSGLAGELFF	TRBV5-1	NA	TRBJ2-2	NA
TGCAGCGCCTTAGGACTAGCGGGAGGATATGATACGCAGTATTTT	CSALGLAGGYDTQYF	TRBV29-1	TRBD2	TRBJ2-3	NA
TGTGCCACCGGTGGGGACCGAGGGAACACAGATACGCAGTATTTT	CATGGDRGNTDTQYF	TRBV7-8	NA	TRBJ2-3	many
TGTGCCAGCAGCTTATCTCCCAGGGGGGGCCGCGGCTACACCTTC	CASSLSPRGGRGYTF	TRBV7-9	TRBD1	TRBJ1-2	few
TGCAGTGCTAGAGCGGAAGGGACCTATGGCTACACCTTC	CSARAEGTYGYTF	TRBV20-1	NA	TRBJ1-2	few
TGTGCCAGCAGCGTAGAAGTGGGGGAAGATGGCTACACCTTC	CASSVEVGEDGYTF	TRBV9	NA	TRBJ1-2	NA
TGTGCCAGCAGTTTAAACAGGGGGGTCTACGAGCAGTACTTC	CASSLNRGVYEQYF	TRBV27	TRBD1	TRBJ2-7	NA
TGTGCCAGCAGCTTACGAGGGCTTCTCACAGATACGCAGTATTTT	CASSLRGLLTDTQYF	TRBV7-2	NA	TRBJ2-3	NA